This record covers a single T cell receptor (beta chain). Its antigen is currently unknown. Described time point: week 47, end of study. Mutant IDH1 20-mer peptide, at 300 ug, made up each vaccine dose, with topical imiquimod. This sample is part of a study of a mutant IDH1 vaccine in newly diagnosed glioma. The method was immunoSEQ multiplex PCR; TCRdb's version includes in-frame clones alone and lacks a portion of them. The data hold about 56,000 clones, with roughly four fifths observed a single time. Sample: PBMCs, taken from a glioma patient whose treatment included an IDH1 peptide vaccine. This receptor was obtained from a woman between 45 and 65 years old with glioma.

CDR3 DNA sequence: TGTGCCAGCAGGGGAATATGGCCCCCGGTGTACTTC. Encoded protein: CASRGIWPPVYF. The chain carries TRBV6-4 and TRBJ2-7; no clear D gene. The V and J ends lost 6 bases and 12 bases respectively, with 18 bases between them. The CDR3 runs 12 residues. CDR1 MRHNA and CDR2 SNTAGT come from the germline V gene.